This entry lists 23 T cell receptor beta chains sequenced from one sample in a study of blood T cell repertoires in COVID-19. Profiling relied on immunoSEQ multiplex PCR, and the TCRdb table lists in-frame clones only, not all of them. The sample includes 200,000 or so clones, about four fifths of them seen just once. The sequenced sample consisted of PBMCs or T cells enriched from blood (not recorded which). The source of these receptors is a man in his forties or fifties who had recovered from COVID-19.

This clone was recorded a few times. This sample also contains other DNA sequences that code for the same CDR3. This chain links TRBV6-5 with TRBJ1-2, with 8 positions matching TRBD1. CDR1 is MNHEY and CDR2 is SVGAGI in the germline V gene. CDR3 length: 13 residues. V was pared by 6 bases and J by 4 bases, with 4 bases of the junction left unmatched. CDR3 coding DNA: TGTGCCAGCAGCTTCGACAGGGGCTATGGCTACACCTTC. Its protein is CASSFDRGYGYTF.

The rearrangement joins TRBV6-2 or TRBV6-3 to TRBJ1-5; D may be TRBD1 (5 bases). This CDR3 has 15 residues. V was clipped by 0 bases and J by 7 bases, with 13 bases between them. The germline V gene encodes CDR1 MNHEY and CDR2 SVGEGT. The CDR3 reads CASSYSRVAGQPQHF. CDR3 nucleotide sequence: TGTGCCAGCAGTTACTCCAGGGTAGCCGGGCAGCCCCAGCATTTT.

The chain recombines TRBV7-8 with TRBJ1-1, with a possible D match to TRBD1 (5 bases). CDR1 is SGHVS and CDR2 is FQNEAQ in the germline V gene. Trimming removed 3 bases from V and 1 base from J, with 6 bases in between. This CDR3 region has 13 residues. CDR3 bases: TGTGCCAGCAGCTTCGGGGGGAACACTGAAGCTTTCTTT. Translated: CASSFGGNTEAFF. The complete variable domain, with remaining parts taken from reference TRBV7-8 and TRBJ1-1, reads GAGVSQSPRYKVAKRGQDVALRCDPISGHVSLFWYQQALGQGPEFLTYFQNEAQLDKSGLPSDRFFAERPEGSVSTLKIQRTQQEDSAVYLCASSFGGNTEAFFGQGTRLTVV.

The chain joins TRBV7-2 to TRBJ1-2; the match to TRBD1 covers 9 bases. The germline V gene encodes CDR1 SGHTA and CDR2 FQGNSA. V gave up 1 base and J gave up 8 bases; unmatched junction bases: 17. The CDR3 has 18 amino acids. The CDR3 sequence: CASSLVGTGPAGLGGYTF. CDR3 DNA sequence: TGTGCCAGCAGCTTAGTGGGGACAGGGCCCGCTGGGTTGGGAGGCTACACCTTC.

The chain combines TRBV28 with TRBJ1-4; the D is unclear. The CDR3 is 13 amino acids. Germline-derived CDR1 and CDR2 are MDHEN and SYDVKM. V lost 4 bases to trimming and J lost 7 bases, with 10 bases between them. The CDR3 DNA is TGTGCCAGCAGTTCTCTAGGTAGTGAAAAACTGTTTTTT. Protein product: CASSSLGSEKLFF.

This clone was seen ten or more times. The CDR3 nucleotides are TGTGCCAGCAGCACAGACGGGAGCTCTGGAAACACCATATATTTT. Translating it yields CASSTDGSSGNTIYF. The chain has TRBV5-6 and TRBJ1-3; D remains unclear. The CDR3 has 15 residues. V lost 4 bases to trimming and J lost 0 bases, with 11 bases between them. CDR1 and CDR2 from the germline V gene are SGHDT and YYEEEE.

This clone showed up just once. The rearrangement joins TRBV7-9 to TRBJ2-5; D possibly corresponds to TRBD2 (6 bases). The CDR3 spans 14 residues. The germline V and J ends were trimmed by 7 bases and 4 bases, with 16 bases remaining between them. Germline-derived CDR1 and CDR2 are SEHNR and FQNEAQ (reference sequence). DNA for the CDR3: TGTGCCAGCACCGGAGAGGAGGGACGAGAGACCCAGTACTTC. This codes for CASTGEEGRETQYF.

The chain joins TRBV4-1 to TRBJ1-2, with D unresolved. This CDR3 comprises 14 residues. Trimming stripped 0 bases from V and 4 bases from J, with 9 bases between. Germline V gene data show CDR1 as MGHRA and CDR2 as YSYEKL. This CDR3 reads CASSQEVSVYGYTF. The CDR3 DNA reads as TGCGCCAGCAGCCAAGAGGTGTCGGTCTATGGCTACACCTTC.

The rearrangement joins TRBV6-2 or TRBV6-3 to TRBJ1-1; D gene ambiguous. Trimming pared 1 base from V and 9 bases from J, leaving 9 bases between. Germline V lookup: CDR1 MNHEY, CDR2 SVGEGT. The CDR3 runs to 12 residues. This CDR3 reads CASSYFSGKAFF. The DNA of the CDR3 is TGTGCCAGCAGTTACTTTAGTGGTAAAGCTTTCTTT.

J is TRBJ2-3 and V is TRBV9; 8 nucleotides agree with TRBD2. The length of the CDR3 is 17 residues. Unmatched junction bases numbered 10, after V lost 0 bases and J lost 4 bases. The germline CDR1 and CDR2 sequences are SGDLS and YYNGEE. The CDR3 loop is CASSVAIRAGEPDTQYF. Here the CDR3 DNA reads TGTGCCAGCAGCGTAGCTATACGAGCGGGGGAGCCAGATACGCAGTATTTT.

This chain joins TRBV5-4 and TRBJ2-2; D uncertain. The CDR3 loop spans 14 amino acids. The germline V and J ends were trimmed by 0 bases and 1 base, with 4 bases remaining between them. From germline, CDR1 is SGHNT and CDR2 YYREEE (reference sequence). The CDR3 coding sequence is TGTGCCAGCAGCTTGGGACTGAACACCGGGGAGCTGTTTTTT. It encodes CASSLGLNTGELFF.

Here the CDR3 reads CASKGGGRMNTEAFF. The CDR3 bases are TGTGCCAGTAAGGGCGGCGGGAGGATGAACACTGAAGCTTTCTTT. The chain recombines TRBV19 with TRBJ1-1; D remains ambiguous. Trimming cost V 7 bases and J 0 bases, with 15 bases left between them. CDR1 LNHDA and CDR2 SQIVND come from the germline V gene (reference sequence). This CDR3 comprises 15 residues.

As DNA, the CDR3 is TGCGCCAGCAGCCAAGGAACAGGCAGGTGGAATGAGCAGTTCTTC. It translates to CASSQGTGRWNEQFF. The chain carries TRBV4-1 and TRBJ2-1; perhaps TRBD1 as D (5 bases). The germline CDR1 and CDR2 sequences are MGHRA and YSYEKL. Trimming took off 1 base at V and 7 bases at J, with 14 bases between the two ends. The CDR3 length is 15 residues.

The J gene is TRBJ2-2, the V gene TRBV4-1; 7 bases agree with TRBD1. The CDR3 is 16 amino acids. CDR1 and CDR2 (germline): MGHRA, YSYEKL. The V gene end was trimmed by 1 base and the J gene end by 7 bases; junction bases not matched to a gene: 9. CDR3 sequence reads: CASSQGRGRDIGELFF. The DNA of the CDR3 is TGCGCCAGCAGCCAAGGAAGGGGGCGCGACATCGGGGAGCTGTTTTTT.

The chain joins TRBV7-3 to TRBJ2-3; D may be TRBD2 (7 bases). CDR1 is SGHTA, CDR2 FQGTGA, per germline. This CDR3 comprises 15 residues. Deletions cut 3 bases from V and 5 bases from J, with 15 bases between. In DNA, the CDR3 is TGTGCCAGCAGCTTGGGGGCGGGGAGGGAAGATACGCAGTATTTT. As protein: CASSLGAGREDTQYF.

The chain combines TRBV5-1 with TRBJ1-2, with D possibly TRBD1 on 6 matching bases. The CDR3 is 16 amino acids. Germline V gene data show CDR1 as SGHRS and CDR2 as YFSETQ. V lost 4 bases, J lost 5 bases, and 21 bases lay in between. In DNA, the CDR3 is TGCGCCAGCAGCGTAAATACTAACAGGGATTTATATGGCTACACCTTC. Translating gives CASSVNTNRDLYGYTF.

The rearrangement links TRBV21-1 to TRBJ1-1; the D segment call TRBD1 is taken from the table without a DNA check. TRBV21-1 is assigned pseudogene status. The CDR3 sequence is 14 residues long. The CDR3 region is CASTRDRGNTEAFF. CDR3 coding DNA: TGTGCCAGCACCCGCGACAGAGGGAACACTGAAGCTTTCTTT.

The V call is TRBV5-1, the J call TRBJ1-4; 9 positions agree with TRBD1. CDR3 size: 15 residues. The V and J ends lost 2 bases and 8 bases, in that order; junction bases with no gene match: 7. Germline lookup yields CDR1 SGHRS and CDR2 YFSETQ. The CDR3 sequence is CASSLSGTGLEKLFF. The CDR3 bases are TGCGCCAGCAGCTTATCCGGGACAGGGTTAGAAAAACTGTTTTTT. The complete variable domain, with remaining parts taken from reference TRBV5-1 and TRBJ1-4, reads KAGVTQTPRYLIKTRGQQVTLSCSPISGHRSVSWYQQTPGQGLQFLFEYFSETQRNKGNFPGRFSGRQFSNSRSEMNVSTLELGDSALYLCASSLSGTGLEKLFFGSGTQLSVL.

The chain combines TRBV5-1 with TRBJ1-2; D is unresolved. The CDR3 has 14 amino acids. Germline V gene lookup returns CDR1 SGHRS and CDR2 YFSETQ. The V gene lost 4 bases and the J gene lost 6 bases, with 16 bases spanning the gap. The CDR3 region is CASSPVGLIDGYTF. In DNA form, the CDR3 reads TGCGCCAGCAGCCCGGTGGGCCTCATCGATGGCTACACCTTC.

This sequence joins TRBV12-3 or TRBV12-4 and TRBJ1-6; no firm D call. The V gene lost 6 bases and the J gene lost 7 bases, with 7 bases spanning the gap. This CDR3 is built from 12 residues. The CDR3 loop reads CASRIENSPLHF. CDR3 nucleotide sequence: TGTGCCAGCAGAATAGAGAATTCACCCCTCCACTTT.

The rearrangement uses TRBV5-1 and TRBJ1-1, with TRBD1 matching 7 bases. The germline gives CDR1 SGHRS, CDR2 YFSETQ. The V and J ends lost 6 bases and 2 bases, in that order; junction bases with no gene match: 7. The CDR3 is 14 amino acids. For the CDR3, the DNA is TGCGCCAGCACTGTGGACAGGACAAACACTGAAGCTTTCTTT. Encoded protein: CASTVDRTNTEAFF.

The V call is TRBV19, the J call TRBJ2-5, with 14 bases aligning to TRBD2. The CDR3 runs to 19 residues. Germline CDR1 and CDR2: LNHDA and SQIVND (reference sequence). With 1 base clipped from V and 0 bases from J, the junction kept 7 bases outside the gene matches. CDR3 bases: TGTGCCAGTAGTATAGGGGGACTAGCGGGGGCCACCTACCAAGAGACCCAGTACTTC. It translates to CASSIGGLAGATYQETQYF.

The chain employs TRBV27 and TRBJ1-2, with a tentative D call TRBD1 (5 bases). The CDR3 totals 13 residues. With 5 bases removed from V and 8 bases from J, the gap between germline ends came to 15 bases. Germline values: CDR1 MNHEY, CDR2 SMNVEV (reference sequence). The CDR3 DNA follows: TGTGCCAGCAGTGTCCCAGGGATCTGGGGCTACACCTTC. Protein sequence: CASSVPGIWGYTF.